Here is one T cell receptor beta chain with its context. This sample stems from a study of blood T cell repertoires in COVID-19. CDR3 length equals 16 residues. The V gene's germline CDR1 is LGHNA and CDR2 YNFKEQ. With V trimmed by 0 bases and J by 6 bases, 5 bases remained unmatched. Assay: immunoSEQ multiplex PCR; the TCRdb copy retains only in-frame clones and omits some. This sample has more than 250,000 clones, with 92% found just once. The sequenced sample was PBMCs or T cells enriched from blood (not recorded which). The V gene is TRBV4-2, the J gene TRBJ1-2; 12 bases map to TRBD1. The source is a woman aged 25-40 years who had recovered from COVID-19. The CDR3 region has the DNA TGTGCCAGCAGCCAAGATCAGGGACAGGGGGCACATGGCTACACCTTC. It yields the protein CASSQDQGQGAHGYTF.